This T cell receptor beta chain was retrieved from a study of radiation and T cells in renal cell carcinoma (TCRdb year 2020). Describing the broader study: A total of some 55 samples underwent TCR beta sequencing, made up of about 26 tumors and roughly 27 peripheral blood samples. The final blood draw took place at 4 weeks after radiation, the same time as nephrectomy. Across all 50 or so samples, 4,016,671 unique CDR3 nucleotide sequences, encoding 2,658,974 unique CDR3 amino acid sequences, were identified. What the study reported, not specific to this receptor: The single-armed trial design could not address effects of radiation dose or scheduling on the TCR repertoire. An increase in top tumor clonotypes in blood was observed from baseline to 2 weeks post-radiation, followed by contraction by 4 weeks, which was taken to suggest transient expansion of tumor-resident clones. Tracking of blood repertoire dynamics stopped at approximately four weeks after treatment, with no follow-up past that point. No pretreatment tumor biopsies were available, so the baseline intratumoral presence of clonotypes could not be determined.

Counted from cysteine to phenylalanine, this CDR3 has 16 amino acids. The DNA shown is the 48-base CDR3, in frame from base 1. For CDR1 and CDR2, the germline V gene lists SGHVS and FQNEAQ. For this chain, trimming is 5 bases at the V end and 6 bases at the J end, and the number of junction bases without a gene match is 10. The time point label of this sample denotes: blood 4 weeks post-SBRT, at nephrectomy. Explained via the paper, the treatment or condition label denotes: 15 Gy SBRT to primary tumor, nephrectomy 4 weeks later. The samples were drawn from a clinical trial, where primary renal cell carcinomas were treated with 15 Gy of stereotactic body radiation therapy and then removed by nephrectomy 4 weeks afterward. Serial peripheral blood from radiation-treated patients was sampled at baseline, 2 weeks and 4 weeks after SBRT to track tumor-enriched clonotypes. Every patient had renal cell carcinoma of clear cell pathology. The QIAamp DNA Blood Mini Kit (Qiagen) was used to prepare genomic DNA for TCR sequencing. Samples were included in the analyses only if all quality control checks were passed.

The immunoSEQ kit was used, according to the manufacturer's recommendations, to generate TCR beta libraries from genomic DNA. To prepare libraries, a first multiplex PCR with proprietary primers was run, followed by a second PCR that added unique barcodes, and a bead cleanup was done after each round. A kit-provided positive control reaction and a negative control reaction were included in every sample batch. The final libraries underwent checking on an Agilent 4200 TapeStation D1000 ScreenTape, volumetric pooling, and quantification by qPCR. Sequencing ran on an Illumina NextSeq500 with a MidOutput 150-cycle cartridge, using 156 Read1 and 15 Index1 cycles with kit custom primers. The pooled library was loaded at 0.9 to 1 pM with a roughly 20% PhiX control spike-in. Turning to the authors' computational methods: The vendor-processed data were analyzed in R, and a clonotype was defined as all T cells that share the same CDR3 nucleotide sequence. For clone abundance analyses, frequencies were normalized to the 10,000 most abundant clones per sample. Before analysis, public T cell clones were removed, and these numbered fewer than five per sample on average. Tumor-enriched and baseline blood-enriched clonotypes were defined by at least a 32-fold difference in abundance between compartments. A beta-binomial differential abundance model was used to identify clonotypes that were expanded or contracted between blood time points. Similarity between tumor and blood repertoires was quantified using the Baroni-Urbani and Buser coefficient, and groups were compared with two-tailed Wilcoxon tests in R. The table was pulled from immuneACCESS by TCRdb, which kept in-frame rearrangements only. Such tables lose some clones; where checked, under half of the loss comes from unresolved V genes, and the rest has no known cause. Clonal size and the V and J genes are those of that table, whereas D and trimming came from the DNA. The sample data list over 120,000 clones, and around nine tenths of these were observed just once. Less than 20% of the sample is held by the ten biggest clonotypes.

This clone turned up a few times. The clone's antigen remains unknown. Per-base qualities were not stored, and no clone one base away is much larger. The clonotype comes from a woman between 45 and 60 years old with renal cell carcinoma. This receptor chain uses TRBV7-8 and TRBJ2-2; 9 middle bases align to TRBD2. The sample consisted of blood, taken from a patient whose treatment included radiotherapy and nephrectomy. The bases read TGTGCCAGCAGCCCCTCAGGCGGGGGGGCCCCCGGGGAGCTGTTTTTT. This translates into CASSPSGGGAPGELFF.